Each of the 31 T cell receptor beta chains below was sequenced from the same sample in a study of CD8+CD57+ T cells in acquired aplastic anemia. Genomic DNA, the template, was used for profiling of the TCR beta VDJ and CDR3. TCRdb processed the reads anew with MiXCR; each CDR3 protein has one entry. The table records some 190,000 distinct CDR3 sequences, about half of them present only once. The sequenced sample was sorted CD4+, CD8+, or CD8+CD57+ T cells (not recorded which) from PBMCs. The receptors derive from a human donor in good health.

The V gene is TRBV2, the J gene TRBJ2-3, with D possibly being TRBD2 (6 bases). Germline-derived CDR1 and CDR2 are SNHLY and FYNNEI. The germline V and J ends were trimmed by 7 bases and 5 bases, with 16 bases remaining between them. This CDR3 is 14 amino acids long. CDR3 amino acids: CASNSGPQGDTQYF. As DNA, the CDR3 is TGTGCCAGCAATAGCGGTCCCCAGGGAGATACGCAGTATTTT.

The gene calls are TRBV7-6 and TRBJ1-1; D uncertain. This CDR3 contains 16 residues. The V gene lost 3 bases and the J gene lost 4 bases, with 18 bases spanning the gap. Germline CDR1 reads SGHVS; CDR2 reads FNYEAQ. The CDR3 DNA follows: TGTGCCAGCAGCTTCTCAGAGATGTGGACGTCCACTGAAGCTTTCTTT. As protein: CASSFSEMWTSTEAFF.

This chain connects TRBV12-3 or TRBV12-4 to TRBJ1-1, with D hard to call. Trimming took off 2 bases at V and 0 bases at J, with 7 bases between the two ends. The CDR3 runs 14 residues. The CDR3 bases are TGTGCCAGCAGTTTATTCGGGCTGAACACTGAAGCTTTCTTT. It is translated as CASSLFGLNTEAFF.

This clonotype showed up many times. The V call is TRBV6-1, the J call TRBJ2-3; 9 bases line up with TRBD2. The CDR3 spans 17 residues. The germline CDR1 and CDR2 sequences are MNHNS and SASEGT. The J segment lost 1 base and the V segment lost 5 bases, leaving 10 bases of the junction unmatched. This CDR3 is CASSKGSGRVGTDTQYF. The DNA for the CDR3 is TGTGCCAGCAGTAAGGGTAGCGGGAGAGTCGGCACAGATACGCAGTATTTT.

V usage is TRBV10-3 and J usage is TRBJ2-1; TRBD2 aligns across 12 bases. CDR1 is ENHRY, CDR2 SYGVKD, per germline. V shed 2 bases, J shed 1 base, and the junction held 3 bases outside the gene matches. There are 17 residues in the CDR3. This chain's CDR3 is CAISETSGGKSYNEQFF. CDR3 nucleotide sequence: TGTGCCATCAGTGAGACTAGCGGGGGGAAGTCCTACAATGAGCAGTTCTTC.

The sample holds many counts of this clonotype. The chain links TRBV11-2 to TRBJ2-5, with no clear D. This CDR3 region has 15 residues. The V and J ends lost 1 base and 4 bases respectively, with 13 bases between them. Germline assignment: CDR1 SGHAT and CDR2 FQNNGV. For the CDR3, the DNA is TGTGCCAGCAGCTTAGGGCCCGCCTCTGTAGAGACCCAGTACTTC. This translates into CASSLGPASVETQYF.

This clonotype showed up many times. The rearrangement links TRBV7-3 to TRBJ2-6, with D possibly TRBD1 on 5 matching bases. CDR1 SGHTA and CDR2 FQGTGA come from the germline V gene. The CDR3 loop spans 16 amino acids. The ends were cut back, 4 bases at V and 4 bases at J, with 14 bases in the middle. CDR3 nucleotides: TGTGCCAGCAGCTATGGGGCCGAAGCAGGGGCCAACGTCCTGACTTTC. Its translation is CASSYGAEAGANVLTF.

This clonotype was counted at least ten times. In nucleotides, the CDR3 is TGTGCCACCAGCAGAGATCGCAGTCCTGGAAACACCATATATTTT. Translated, it gives CATSRDRSPGNTIYF. The rearrangement joins TRBV15 to TRBJ1-3; no clear D. The CDR3 runs 15 residues. Germline CDR1 LNHNV, CDR2 YYDKDF (reference sequence). Trimming pared 0 bases from V and 2 bases from J, leaving 8 bases between.

This clonotype was picked up many times. The rearrangement joins TRBV29-1 to TRBJ2-7; D is perhaps TRBD1 (6 bases). This CDR3 is built from 14 residues. Germline V gene sequence: CDR1 SQVTM, CDR2 ANQGSEA. The germline V and J ends were trimmed by 4 bases and 0 bases, with 13 bases remaining between them. CDR3 sequence: CSVAGQFSSYEQYF. The CDR3 DNA is TGCAGCGTTGCGGGACAATTTTCCTCCTACGAGCAGTACTTC.

At least ten counts were recorded for this clonotype. This chain links TRBV6-5 with TRBJ2-1, with 10 bases matching TRBD2. The V segment lost 6 bases and the J segment 7 bases; nucleotides outside the gene matches: 9. Germline CDR1 is MNHEY and CDR2 is SVGAGI. This CDR3 is 15 amino acids long. The CDR3 sequence: CASRIYSGRANEQFF. In nucleotides, the CDR3 is TGTGCCAGCAGGATATACAGCGGGAGGGCTAATGAGCAGTTCTTC.

The J gene is TRBJ1-5, the V gene TRBV19; D is unclear. Trimming left V 4 bases short and J 6 bases short, with 7 bases between. CDR1 and CDR2 (germline): LNHDA, SQIVND (reference sequence). The CDR3 consists of 12 residues. The CDR3 reads CASSNQVQPQHF. CDR3 nucleotide sequence: TGTGCCAGTAGTAACCAAGTTCAGCCCCAGCATTTT. Drawing the rest from reference TRBV19 and TRBJ1-5, the complete variable domain is DGGITQSPKYLFRKEGQNVTLSCEQNLNHDAMYWYRQDPGQGLRLIYYSQIVNDFQKGDIAEGYSVSREKKESFPLTVTSAQKNPTAFYLCASSNQVQPQHFGDGTRLSIL.

On this clonotype itself: A read error may produce the germline difference seen at one junction end. For the CDR3, the DNA is TGTGCCAGCAGCGTAGGGACTAGCGGGAGGGCCCGCTCTTCCGGGGAGCTGCTTTTT. Protein sequence: CASSVGTSGRARSSGELLF. V usage is TRBV9 and J usage is TRBJ2-2, with 15 bases aligning to TRBD2. The CDR3 has 19 residues. The germline CDR1 and CDR2 sequences are SGDLS and YYNGEE.

This clonotype was seen a single time. This chain connects TRBV2 to TRBJ2-2; 7 bases line up with TRBD2. The germline CDR1 and CDR2 sequences are SNHLY and FYNNEI. This CDR3 region has 15 residues. V lost 5 bases, J lost 0 bases, and 3 bases stayed unmatched. The CDR3 coding sequence is TGTGCCAGCAGTTTGACTAGCTCGAACACCGGGGAGCTGTTTTTT. Translation gives CASSLTSSNTGELFF.

The chain couples TRBV20-1 to TRBJ1-2; a possible D gene is TRBD1 (5 bases). Germline CDR1 DFQATT, CDR2 SNEGSKA (reference sequence). The CDR3 is 13 residues long. The V gene lost 3 bases and the J gene lost 2 bases, with 10 bases spanning the gap. CDR3 sequence: CSARAPGNYGYTF. CDR3 coding DNA: TGCAGTGCTAGGGCGCCAGGGAACTATGGCTACACCTTC.

This chain uses TRBV24-1 with TRBJ2-1; D might be TRBD1 (6 bases). This CDR3 region has 11 residues. Germline-derived CDR1 and CDR2 are KGHDR and SFDVKD. V was clipped by 6 bases and J by 7 bases, with 6 bases between them. This CDR3 reads CATSRGNEQFF. The CDR3 DNA reads TGTGCCACCAGTAGGGGGAATGAGCAGTTCTTC.

This chain uses TRBV29-1 with TRBJ2-1, with D perhaps matching TRBD2 (7 bases). The CDR3 spans 17 residues. The germline V and J ends were trimmed by 4 bases and 3 bases, with 22 bases remaining between them. The germline gives CDR1 SQVTM, CDR2 ANQGSEA. For the CDR3, the DNA is TGCAGCGTTGGAGGCAAAGTGGGGGGGGCGGACTACAATGAGCAGTTCTTC. Translation: CSVGGKVGGADYNEQFF.

The sample holds a few counts of this clonotype. The chain carries TRBV24-1 and TRBJ2-7; 7 bases align to TRBD1. Losses at the gene ends were 3 bases for V and 4 bases for J; bases not matched to a gene: 8. The CDR3 totals 15 residues. In germline, CDR1 is KGHDR, CDR2 SFDVKD. The CDR3 loop is CATSDGTAETYEQYF. Written as DNA, the CDR3 is TGTGCCACCAGTGATGGGACAGCAGAAACATACGAGCAGTACTTC.

This clonotype turned up a few times. The V gene is TRBV5-4, the J gene TRBJ1-4, with D possibly being TRBD1 (6 bases). Germline-derived CDR1 and CDR2 are SGHNT and YYREEE (reference sequence). The V end was cut by 4 bases, the J end by 8 bases, with 24 bases between. CDR3 length: 17 residues. CDR3 nucleotide sequence: TGTGCCAGCAGCCGCTACCCCACAGGGTCGGAGCGAGAAAAACTGTTTTTT. Its protein product is CASSRYPTGSEREKLFF.

This chain links TRBV7-7 with TRBJ2-2; unclear D gene. CDR1 and CDR2 from the germline V gene are SSHAT and FNYEAQ (reference sequence). The V and J ends lost 3 bases and 6 bases respectively, with 11 bases between them. The CDR3 spans 14 residues. CDR3 coding DNA: TGTGCCAGCAGCTTGGAGAGCTGGGCCGGGGAGCTGTTTTTT. This codes for CASSLESWAGELFF.

The gene calls are TRBV24-1 and TRBJ2-1; the match to TRBD2 covers 9 bases. CDR1 KGHDR and CDR2 SFDVKD come from the germline V gene. V shed 3 bases and J 3 bases; nucleotides not matched to a gene: 5. The CDR3 extends over 16 amino acids. The CDR3 DNA sequence: TGTGCCACCAGTGATGGACTAGCGAAAATCTACAATGAGCAGTTCTTC. Its protein is CATSDGLAKIYNEQFF.

This clonotype came up many times. In DNA form, the CDR3 reads TGCAGTGCTACACGGGACGGCCGTTATAATTCACCCCTCCACTTT. Encoded protein: CSATRDGRYNSPLHF. This chain connects TRBV20-1 to TRBJ1-6, with D maybe TRBD1 (5 bases). The CDR3 spans 15 residues. Deletions cut 4 bases from V and 4 bases from J, with 14 bases between. Per germline, CDR1 DFQATT and CDR2 SNEGSKA (reference sequence).

This clonotype appeared a few times. This chain joins TRBV12-2 and TRBJ2-5. TRBV12-2 is given as a pseudogene. The CDR3 has 13 residues. The DNA of the CDR3 is TGTGCAAGTCGCATAGGACAACAAGAGACCCAGTACTTC. Protein: CASRIGQQETQYF.

The chain employs TRBV6-1 and TRBJ2-7; 10 bases fit TRBD2. V was clipped by 4 bases and J by 2 bases; unmatched bases: 14. The CDR3 length is 18 residues. Germline CDR1 is MNHNS and CDR2 is SASEGT. CDR3 nucleotides: TGTGCCAGCAGTGTGGCGAGGGGGGGGACTAGCGTAACCTACGAGCAGTACTTC. Translation gives CASSVARGGTSVTYEQYF.

The chain is built from TRBV6-1 and TRBJ2-2; D possibly corresponds to TRBD1 (6 bases). CDR1 is MNHNS and CDR2 is SASEGT in the germline V gene. Deletions cut 8 bases from V and 2 bases from J, with 15 bases between. The CDR3 consists of 15 residues. This chain's CDR3 is CASGDGTINTGELFF. The CDR3 DNA follows: TGTGCCAGCGGGGACGGGACAATCAACACCGGGGAGCTGTTTTTT.

This clonotype was recorded a few times. The chain carries TRBV19 and TRBJ1-1; TRBD1 matches 7 bases. This CDR3 spans 13 amino acids. Trimming removed 7 bases from V and 0 bases from J; junction bases left unmatched: 2. CDR1 LNHDA and CDR2 SQIVND come from the germline V gene (reference sequence). The CDR3 nucleotides read TGTGCCAGTAACACAGGGGTGAACACTGAAGCTTTCTTT. Its protein is CASNTGVNTEAFF.

This clonotype was seen ten or more times. V gene TRBV5-1 combines with J gene TRBJ2-5; the D gene is possibly TRBD1 (5 bases). This CDR3 comprises 14 residues. Germline V gene sequence: CDR1 SGHRS, CDR2 YFSETQ. V lost 2 bases and J 5 bases, leaving 13 bases between the germline ends. CDR3 protein: CASSLIGAQETQYF. The CDR3 nucleotides read TGCGCCAGCAGCTTAATAGGGGCCCAGGAGACCCAGTACTTC.

This clonotype came up a few times. This chain joins TRBV20-1 and TRBJ1-4; TRBD1 is a possible D gene (5 bases). With 3 bases removed from V and 7 bases from J, the gap between germline ends came to 18 bases. This CDR3 has 15 amino acids. Per the germline V gene, CDR1 is DFQATT and CDR2 is SNEGSKA (reference sequence). The DNA for the CDR3 is TGCAGTGCTAGCCTTCAGCGGGGGAGGGCTGAAAAACTGTTTTTT. Its protein is CSASLQRGRAEKLFF.

At least ten counts were recorded for this clonotype. The J gene is TRBJ2-3, the V gene TRBV20-1; 11 bases match TRBD2. Germline trimming cut 5 bases from V and 7 bases from J; bases unmatched to any gene: 8. CDR1 and CDR2 (germline): DFQATT, SNEGSKA (reference sequence). The CDR3 length is 14 residues. This chain's CDR3 is CSAAPGLAENTQYF. CDR3 bases: TGCAGTGCTGCGCCGGGACTAGCGGAGAATACGCAGTATTTT.

This clonotype has more than one count but fewer than ten. This rearrangement joins TRBV20-1 to TRBJ2-1, with D possibly being TRBD1 or TRBD2 (6 bases each). The ends were cut back, 0 bases at V and 10 bases at J, with 13 bases in the middle. CDR1 and CDR2 (germline): DFQATT, SNEGSKA (reference sequence). The CDR3 has 13 amino acids. CDR3 region: CSAREAGAGEQFF. CDR3 nucleotides: TGCAGTGCTAGAGAGGCAGGGGCGGGGGAGCAGTTCTTC.

The gene calls are TRBV11-2 and TRBJ2-7; D uncertain. The germline V and J ends were trimmed by 0 bases and 9 bases, with 12 bases remaining between them. This CDR3 is 13 amino acids long. Germline lookup yields CDR1 SGHAT and CDR2 FQNNGV. CDR3 nucleotide sequence: TGTGCCAGCAGCTTAGAGCAGACGATGTGGCAGTACTTC. Its translation: CASSLEQTMWQYF. The full variable domain, completed using reference TRBV11-2 and TRBJ2-7, is EAGVAQSPRYKIIEKRQSVAFWCNPISGHATLYWYQQILGQGPKLLIQFQNNGVVDDSQLPKDRFSAERLKGVDSTLKIQPAKLEDSAVYLCASSLEQTMWQYFGPGTRLTVT.

This clonotype was found many times. V gene TRBV4-3 combines with J gene TRBJ1-6; TRBD1 aligns across 7 bases. Germline-derived CDR1 and CDR2 are LGHNA and YSLEER. Germline trimming cut 1 base from V and 7 bases from J; bases unmatched to any gene: 4. This CDR3 comprises 15 residues. In nucleotides, the CDR3 is TGCGCCAGCAGCCAAGGGACAGGACCAAATTCACCCCTCCACTTT. Translating gives CASSQGTGPNSPLHF.